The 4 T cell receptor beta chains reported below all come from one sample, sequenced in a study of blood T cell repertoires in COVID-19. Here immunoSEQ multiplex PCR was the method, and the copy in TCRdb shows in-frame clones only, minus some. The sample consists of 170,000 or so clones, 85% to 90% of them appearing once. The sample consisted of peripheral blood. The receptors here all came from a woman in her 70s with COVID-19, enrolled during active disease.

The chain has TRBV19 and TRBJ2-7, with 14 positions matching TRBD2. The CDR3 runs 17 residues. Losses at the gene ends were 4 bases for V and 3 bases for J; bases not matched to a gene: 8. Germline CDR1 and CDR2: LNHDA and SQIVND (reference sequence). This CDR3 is CASSNRLAGGQSYEQYF. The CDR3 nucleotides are TGTGCCAGTAGTAACCGACTAGCGGGAGGGCAAAGCTACGAGCAGTACTTC.

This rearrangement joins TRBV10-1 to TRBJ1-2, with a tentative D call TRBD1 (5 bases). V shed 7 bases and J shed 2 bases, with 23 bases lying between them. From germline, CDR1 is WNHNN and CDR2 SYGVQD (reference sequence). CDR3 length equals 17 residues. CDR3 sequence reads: CASIQWGGALGNYGYTF. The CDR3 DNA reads TGCGCCAGCATCCAATGGGGGGGAGCACTAGGCAACTATGGCTACACCTTC.

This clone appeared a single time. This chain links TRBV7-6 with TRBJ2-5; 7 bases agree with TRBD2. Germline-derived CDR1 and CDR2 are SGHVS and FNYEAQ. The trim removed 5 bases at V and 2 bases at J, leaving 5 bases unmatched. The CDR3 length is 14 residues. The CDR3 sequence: CASSLRDYQETQYF. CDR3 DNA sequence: TGTGCCAGCAGCCTCCGGGACTATCAAGAGACCCAGTACTTC.

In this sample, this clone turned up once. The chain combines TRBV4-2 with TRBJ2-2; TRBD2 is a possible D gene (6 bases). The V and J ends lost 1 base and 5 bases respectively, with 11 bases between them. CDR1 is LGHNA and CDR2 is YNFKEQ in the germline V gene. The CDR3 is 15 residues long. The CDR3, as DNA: TGTGCCAGCAGCCAAGCGGGAGCGGAGACCGGGGAGCTGTTTTTT. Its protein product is CASSQAGAETGELFF.